The 14 T cell receptor beta chains listed next were all sequenced from one sample in a study of blood T cell repertoires in COVID-19. TCRdb's table, derived via immunoSEQ multiplex PCR, lists solely in-frame clones and lacks some. The sample shows 180,000 or so clones, about four fifths of them seen only once. The specimen sequenced was PBMCs or T cells enriched from blood (not recorded which). The receptors shown here come from a man over 45 who had recovered from COVID-19.

The CDR3 spells CASSLDTERTQYF. The CDR3 DNA reads as TGCGCCAGCAGCTTGGATACAGAAAGGACCCAGTACTTC. This rearrangement joins TRBV5-1 to TRBJ2-5; D unresolved. The CDR3 length is 13 residues. The V end lost 0 bases, the J end lost 7 bases, and 10 bases lay between the germline ends. The germline V gene has CDR1 SGHRS and CDR2 YFSETQ.

This clone has a single count. The V gene is TRBV7-8, the J gene TRBJ2-1; maybe TRBD2 (6 bases). Trimming left V 2 bases short and J 1 base short, with 12 bases between. Germline CDR1 and CDR2: SGHVS and FQNEAQ. The CDR3 consists of 16 residues. CDR3 DNA: TGTGCCAGCAGCTTAATGGTCGGGGGATCCTACAATGAGCAGTTCTTC. Translating gives CASSLMVGGSYNEQFF.

The rearrangement joins TRBV9 to TRBJ2-7; D is possibly TRBD2 (6 bases). V lost 3 bases to trimming and J lost 3 bases, with 13 bases between them. This CDR3 is built from 14 residues. Per germline, CDR1 SGDLS and CDR2 YYNGEE. The CDR3 spells CASSGGARGYEQYF. The CDR3, as DNA: TGTGCCAGCAGCGGCGGGGCTCGGGGCTACGAGCAGTACTTC.

The rearrangement uses TRBV11-2 and TRBJ2-7; no clear D gene. CDR1 is SGHAT, CDR2 FQNNGV, per germline. The V gene lost 6 bases and the J gene lost 0 bases, with 21 bases spanning the gap. CDR3 length equals 17 residues. The CDR3 is CASSSTLGRGLSYEQYF. The CDR3 coding sequence is TGTGCCAGCAGTTCAACTCTAGGTCGCGGCCTCTCCTACGAGCAGTACTTC.

This clone was seen once. As DNA, the CDR3 is TGTGCCAGCAGCTGGGGACAGGGGCAGACCCAGTACTTC. Its translation is CASSWGQGQTQYF. This chain uses TRBV7-3 with TRBJ2-5, with 10 positions matching TRBD1. The CDR3 length is 13 residues. V trimming: 4 bases; J trimming: 6 bases; junction bases outside the gene matches: 2. Germline CDR1 is SGHTA and CDR2 is FQGTGA.

This clone turned up a few times. This sequence joins TRBV11-2 and TRBJ2-5; 8 bases match TRBD1. This CDR3 is built from 15 residues. V trimming: 0 bases; J trimming: 5 bases; junction bases outside the gene matches: 5. Germline assignment: CDR1 SGHAT and CDR2 FQNNGV. The CDR3 DNA follows: TGTGCCAGCAGCTTAGACAGGGGGCCGGCGGAGACCCAGTACTTC. Its protein is CASSLDRGPAETQYF.

This chain joins TRBV29-1 and TRBJ1-4; 9 positions agree with TRBD1. The CDR3 consists of 14 residues. Germline V gene data show CDR1 as SQVTM and CDR2 as ANQGSEA. J gave up 8 bases and V 6 bases, and 10 bases lay outside the gene matches. CDR3 in DNA: TGCAGCGTCGCACTTGGGACAGGGAAGGAAAAACTGTTTTTT. Its protein product is CSVALGTGKEKLFF.

In its sample, this clone was seen a few times. The CDR3 here is CASTDRAGNTIYF. CDR3 in DNA: TGTGCCAGCACCGACAGAGCTGGAAACACCATATATTTT. J is TRBJ1-3 and V is TRBV12-3 or TRBV12-4, with D tentatively TRBD1 (5 bases). V lost 7 bases and J 2 bases, leaving 9 bases between the germline ends. The length of the CDR3 is 13 residues.

V is TRBV6-4 and J is TRBJ2-6; D is unresolved. The CDR3 totals 18 residues. Trimming removed 1 base at V and 0 bases at J, with 13 bases between. Looked up from germline, CDR1 is MRHNA and CDR2 is SNTAGT. Here the CDR3 reads CASSDYGPKPSGANVLTF. The CDR3, as DNA: TGTGCCAGCAGTGACTATGGCCCCAAACCCTCTGGGGCCAACGTCCTGACTTTC.

The V gene is TRBV15, the J gene TRBJ1-4, with a weak D call TRBD1 (6 bases). The CDR3 sequence is 16 residues long. Germline CDR1 reads LNHNV; CDR2 reads YYDKDF (reference sequence). V was pared by 1 base and J by 0 bases, with 9 bases between. CDR3 coding DNA: TGTGCCACCAGCAGAGGCTGGACAGCAACTAATGAAAAACTGTTTTTT. As protein: CATSRGWTATNEKLFF.

This chain connects TRBV5-1 to TRBJ1-6; no clear D. The CDR3 has 14 residues. Per the germline V gene, CDR1 is SGHRS and CDR2 is YFSETQ. V lost 0 bases, J lost 8 bases, and 9 bases lay in between. CDR3 sequence: CASSLEIADSPLHF. The CDR3 DNA follows: TGCGCCAGCAGCTTGGAGATAGCCGATTCACCCCTCCACTTT. Full variable domain (remainder filled in from reference TRBV5-1 and TRBJ1-6): KAGVTQTPRYLIKTRGQQVTLSCSPISGHRSVSWYQQTPGQGLQFLFEYFSETQRNKGNFPGRFSGRQFSNSRSEMNVSTLELGDSALYLCASSLEIADSPLHFGNGTRLTVT.

The chain recombines TRBV7-3 with TRBJ2-5; 11 bases are shared with TRBD1. The CDR3 is made up of 16 amino acids. Germline V gives CDR1 SGHTA, CDR2 FQGTGA. With V trimmed by 0 bases and J by 5 bases, 5 bases remained unmatched. CDR3 nucleotides: TGTGCCAGCAGCTTAACGGGGACAGGGGGAGGGGAGACCCAGTACTTC. Protein product: CASSLTGTGGGETQYF.

The chain has TRBV28 and TRBJ2-7; maybe TRBD2 (6 bases). In germline, CDR1 is MDHEN, CDR2 SYDVKM. The CDR3 is 16 amino acids. Trimming removed 5 bases from V and 5 bases from J, with 22 bases in between. This CDR3 reads CASSGPIRRAWDEQYF. The CDR3 DNA reads as TGTGCCAGCAGTGGCCCCATCCGGAGGGCCTGGGACGAGCAGTACTTC. Drawing the rest from reference TRBV28 and TRBJ2-7, the complete variable domain is DVKVTQSSRYLVKRTGEKVFLECVQDMDHENMFWYRQDPGLGLRLIYFSYDVKMKEKGDIPEGYSVSREKKERFSLILESASTNQTSMYLCASSGPIRRAWDEQYFGPGTRLTVT.

The CDR3 coding sequence is TGTGCCAGCAGTTTGATGGGGGAGGAGAACATTCAGTACTTC. Protein sequence: CASSLMGEENIQYF. The chain employs TRBV28 and TRBJ2-4, with D perhaps TRBD2 (6 bases). Germline V gene lookup returns CDR1 MDHEN and CDR2 SYDVKM. The ends were cut back, 3 bases at V and 7 bases at J, with 13 bases in the middle. The CDR3 extends over 14 amino acids. The whole variable domain, remainder taken from reference TRBV28 and TRBJ2-4, is DVKVTQSSRYLVKRTGEKVFLECVQDMDHENMFWYRQDPGLGLRLIYFSYDVKMKEKGDIPEGYSVSREKKERFSLILESASTNQTSMYLCASSLMGEENIQYFGAGTRLSVL.